The T cell receptor beta chain under discussion was sequenced for a study of shared clonotypes between healthy human individuals. CD45RO-negative cells were positively selected for CCR7, leaving out terminally differentiated effector memory CD45RA+ cells. Study donors comprised healthy, HIV-negative adults devoid of recent acute infection or vaccination. Donors, without exception, were Caucasian adults residing in Nashville, Tennessee. Germline V gene sequence: CDR1 MDHEN, CDR2 SYDVKM. The CDR3 totals 16 residues. The ends were cut back, 6 bases at V and 0 bases at J, with 14 bases in the middle. An assay was performed, and its level was deep. On sorted subsets, replicate PCRs used 200 to 250 ng DNA, or about 30,000 T cell genomes. Method: immunoSEQ multiplex PCR; TCRdb's copy keeps in-frame clones and lacks some. The data show more than 500,000 clones, 85% to 95% seen once.

Sequencing was performed on naive CD8+ T cells sorted from blood. This clonotype was obtained from a woman in her 30s in good health. The chain combines TRBV28 with TRBJ1-4; D is unresolved. The CDR3 loop reads CASSPGSTTTNEKLFF. The CDR3 DNA reads TGTGCCAGCAGCCCAGGCTCGACAACAACTAATGAAAAACTGTTTTTT.